This T cell receptor beta chain was found in a study of siplizumab effects on memory and regulatory T cells. General study points: Researchers could map only a minor fraction of alloreactive clones to unstimulated subsets.

Using immunoSEQ multiplex PCR, the repertoire was profiled, and TCRdb retains in-frame clones only, with some absent. The sample lists 75,000 to 95,000 clones; approximately 90% were seen once. A remark on this clone: The antigen is unknown.

V lost 1 base, J lost 7 bases, and 9 bases stayed unmatched. Germline assignment: CDR1 LGHNA and CDR2 YNFKEQ. This CDR3 has 16 amino acids. The sample taken for sequencing was CD4+ T cells sorted from blood. This clonotype was obtained from a human donor in good health. The rearrangement uses TRBV4-2 and TRBJ2-1, with 8 bases that match TRBD2. CDR3 coding DNA: TGTGCCAGCAGCCAAGCGGAGCGGGAGCGTAGGAATGAGCAGTTCTTC. This sequence encodes CASSQAERERRNEQFF.